This is a list of T cell receptor beta chains from one sample in a study of CD8+ T cells in alopecia areata. The repertoire was sequenced with immunoSEQ multiplex PCR; TCRdb's copy has only in-frame clones and lacks some. The sample carries 95,000 to 100,000 clones, almost 60% recorded once. The input for sequencing was CD8+ T cells sorted from blood, taken at approximately week 60, from a patient treated with tofacitinib. The receptors stem from a human donor with alopecia areata. Both conserved end residues are part of each CDR3.

>TRBV27|TRBJ2-1
CASSLSVQGGEQFF
>TRBV9|TRBJ1-6
CASSSDREVNSPLHF
>TRBV7-9|TRBJ1-5
CASSLGGGDQPQHF
>TRBV9|TRBJ2-3
CASSVVSGGADTQYF
>TRBV7-2|TRBJ2-1
CASSLQGYNEQFF
>TRBV5-6|TRBJ1-1
CASSPGNTEAFF
>TRBV2|TRBJ1-2
CASTPGQGANYGYTF
>TRBV19|TRBJ2-7
CASSIALWSEQYF
>TRBV15|TRBJ2-7
CATSRDLAGEQYF
>TRBV29-1|TRBJ2-2
CSVGGTSGGTGELFF
>TRBV4-2|TRBJ2-7
CASSQDPASPHYEQYF
>TRBV7-9|TRBJ2-7
CASSIGTNPTYEQYF
>TRBV29-1|TRBJ2-3
CSVPDRGVVDTQYF
>TRBV13|TRBJ1-6
CASSVLGTDDSPLHF
>TRBV29-1|TRBJ2-3
CSVDPGVTDTQYF
>TRBV10-3|TRBJ2-5
CAISESRGPQETQYF
>TRBV13|TRBJ2-7
CASSFLRDSVYEQYF
>TRBV5-1|TRBJ1-4
CASSFSRQSNEKLFF
>TRBV7-6|TRBJ2-3
CASSWAGGLADTQYF
>TRBV13|TRBJ2-2
CASSPDRLGGELFF
>TRBV30|TRBJ2-5
CAWRYQETQYF
>TRBV19|TRBJ1-2
CASMSGAHYGYTF
>TRBV4-2|TRBJ2-4
CASSQDRGAKNIQYF
>TRBV29-1|TRBJ2-2
CSAAVGEGTGELFF
>TRBV7-2|TRBJ2-3
CASSLTGGQADTQYF
>TRBV2|TRBJ1-6
CASQLGQINSPLHF
>TRBV4-2|TRBJ2-5
CASSQASTTQETQYF
>TRBV4-1|TRBJ1-4
CASSHRGTNEKLLF
>TRBV5-1|TRBJ2-1
CASSFEGTQANEQFF
>TRBV6-4|TRBJ2-1
CASSRGRFPYNEQFF
>TRBV10-3|TRBJ1-2
CAIPGRTGGDVDGYTF
>TRBV7-9|TRBJ2-7
CASSSQIGKQYF
>TRBV7-9|TRBJ1-2
CASSQVRLTLRGYTF
>TRBV2|TRBJ1-2
CASTVGEVLGYTF
>TRBV30|TRBJ2-7
CAWSQDMSSYEQYF
>TRBV5-1|TRBJ2-7
CASSLAGGPSSYEQYF
>TRBV2|TRBJ2-3
CASTSTSGHTDTQYF
>TRBV6-5|TRBJ2-2
CASSYDSTGELFF
>TRBV19|TRBJ1-5
CASSSLGVGDQPQHF
>TRBV11-2|TRBJ2-3
CASSLMADTQYF
>TRBV19|TRBJ2-3
CASSKLHTDTQYF
>TRBV25-1|TRBJ2-7
CASNPRDTYEQYF
>TRBV30|TRBJ2-2
CAWRNTGELFF
>TRBV2|TRBJ2-7
CASRSVNPTSYEQYF
>TRBV14|TRBJ2-1
CASSQVALYNEQFF
>TRBV29-1|TRBJ2-2
CSVDGLGRTTGELFF
>TRBV27|TRBJ1-6
CASSFIGSNSPLHF
>TRBV6-1|TRBJ1-2
CASPSNDRGTGYTF
>TRBV5-1|TRBJ2-7
CASSRDYPYTYEQYF
>TRBV11-2|TRBJ2-1
CASSRTSGTYNEQFF
>TRBV7-8|TRBJ2-1
CASSLGTSGEQFF
>TRBV12-5|TRBJ1-2
CASGLVMPISQGVLWLYGYTF
>TRBV27|TRBJ2-7
CASSLQGYEQYF
>TRBV2|TRBJ2-1
CASSVERPQFF
>TRBV6-5|TRBJ2-1
CASSYTGLAGGEQFF
>TRBV13|TRBJ2-3
CASSTYSAIGYGSDTQYF
>TRBV2|TRBJ2-3
CASRDTGRGLKGTDTQYF
>TRBV5-6|TRBJ2-1
CASSFPSGGAANEQFF
>TRBV29-1|TRBJ1-1
CSVEDPGRGGEAFF
>TRBV5-1|TRBJ1-1
CASSLSAEVFF